The 25 T cell receptor beta chains given below trace back to one sample, sequenced in a study of cytomegalovirus exposure and HLA in healthy donors. Both 60 Vbeta primers and 13 Jbeta primers went into the PCR. Libraries were prepared by immunoSEQ multiplex PCR; TCRdb keeps only in-frame clonotypes and omits some of them. The sample lists 70,000 to 95,000 clones, around 80% seen once, with 13% in the top ten. Sequencing was performed on PBMCs. These receptors were taken from a human donor in good health.

The V and J genes are TRBV6-5 and TRBJ2-5; TRBD1 agrees at 7 bases. The CDR3 totals 14 residues. The trim removed 5 bases at V and 4 bases at J, leaving 7 bases unmatched. Germline-derived CDR1 and CDR2 are MNHEY and SVGAGI. The CDR3 DNA sequence: TGTGCCAGCAGTAACCTCCGACAGGGAGAGACCCAGTACTTC. The encoded protein is CASSNLRQGETQYF.

This clone has only one observation. The chain is built from TRBV7-8 and TRBJ2-5, with 7 bases that match TRBD1. CDR3 length: 17 residues. Germline V gene lookup returns CDR1 SGHVS and CDR2 FQNEAQ. V was pared by 1 base and J by 0 bases, with 8 bases of the junction left unmatched. CDR3 residues: CASSLERVRGYQETQYF. CDR3 bases: TGTGCCAGCAGCTTAGAACGGGTCAGGGGGTACCAAGAGACCCAGTACTTC.

The chain links TRBV10-3 to TRBJ1-1; TRBD1 aligns across 7 bases. V lost 6 bases, J lost 7 bases, and 11 bases stayed unmatched. The CDR3 covers 14 residues. Germline V gives CDR1 ENHRY, CDR2 SYGVKD. The CDR3 spells CAISPTTGAGEAFF. The CDR3 DNA is TGTGCCATCAGCCCTACCACAGGGGCCGGTGAAGCTTTCTTT.

The rearrangement uses TRBV2 and TRBJ1-4; 8 bases align to TRBD1. Trimming removed 8 bases from V and 7 bases from J; junction bases left unmatched: 9. This CDR3 spans 14 amino acids. Germline V gene data show CDR1 as SNHLY and CDR2 as FYNNEI. The CDR3 sequence is CASGQGTEGEKLFF. CDR3 nucleotide sequence: TGTGCCAGCGGACAGGGAACCGAGGGTGAAAAACTGTTTTTT.

This chain uses TRBV12-5 with TRBJ1-2; 9 nucleotides agree with TRBD1. The CDR3 is 14 amino acids. Germline V gene sequence: CDR1 LGHNT, CDR2 FRNRAP. V trimming: 3 bases; J trimming: 6 bases; junction bases outside the gene matches: 5. This CDR3 reads CASGFGTGLNGYTF. The CDR3 region has the DNA TGTGCTAGTGGTTTCGGGACAGGGCTTAATGGCTACACCTTC.

The chain recombines TRBV7-2 with TRBJ1-2; TRBD1 matches 9 bases. Looked up from germline, CDR1 is SGHTA and CDR2 is FQGNSA. The CDR3 covers 14 residues. Trimming removed 3 bases from V and 6 bases from J; junction bases left unmatched: 5. In nucleotides, the CDR3 is TGTGCCAGCAGCTTGCAACAGGGGGCAGATGGCTACACCTTC. Translation: CASSLQQGADGYTF. The full variable domain, in which reference TRBV7-2 and TRBJ1-2 provide the parts outside the CDR3, is GAGVSQSPSNKVTEKGKDVELRCDPISGHTALYWYRQSLGQGLEFLIYFQGNSAPDKSGLPSDRFSAERTGGSVSTLTIQRTQQEDSAVYLCASSLQQGADGYTFGSGTRLTVV.

The genes are TRBV4-2 and TRBJ2-1, with 10 bases that match TRBD2. The CDR3 is 16 amino acids. The J segment lost 4 bases and the V segment lost 2 bases, leaving 5 bases of the junction unmatched. Germline CDR1 and CDR2: LGHNA and YNFKEQ. CDR3 region: CASSQLAGGGYNEQFF. In nucleotides, the CDR3 is TGTGCCAGCAGCCAATTAGCGGGGGGCGGGTACAATGAGCAGTTCTTC.

The chain combines TRBV30 with TRBJ1-6; TRBD1 matches 8 bases. With 2 bases clipped from V and 10 bases from J, the junction kept 10 bases outside the gene matches. Germline CDR1 reads GTSNPN; CDR2 reads SVGIG (reference sequence). The CDR3 is 15 residues long. The CDR3 protein is CAWSIPDRVNSPLHF. The CDR3 DNA reads as TGTGCCTGGAGTATCCCGGACAGGGTAAACTCACCCCTCCACTTT.

The V gene is TRBV5-4, the J gene TRBJ2-5; perhaps TRBD2 as D (6 bases). The ends were cut back, 0 bases at V and 5 bases at J, with 11 bases in the middle. The germline CDR1 and CDR2 sequences are SGHNT and YYREEE (reference sequence). The CDR3 has 14 residues. CDR3: CASSLGAGGETQYF. As DNA, the CDR3 is TGTGCCAGCAGCTTGGGTGCCGGGGGTGAGACCCAGTACTTC.

There are a few counts of this clone. The V and J genes are TRBV4-3 and TRBJ1-1, with D maybe TRBD1 (6 bases). Germline V CDR1 and CDR2: LGHNA, YSLEER. This CDR3 is built from 14 residues. Trimming took 1 base from V and 4 from J, leaving 10 bases between them. This CDR3 reads CASSQVGRGTEAFF. CDR3 coding DNA: TGCGCCAGCAGCCAAGTGGGCAGGGGCACTGAAGCTTTCTTT.

The V gene is TRBV9, the J gene TRBJ2-5, with TRBD1 identical over 8 bases. The CDR3 extends over 14 amino acids. The ends lost 4 bases at V and 7 bases at J; junction bases unmatched: 9. Germline lookup yields CDR1 SGDLS and CDR2 YYNGEE. This CDR3 reads CASSPGQGRGTQYF. CDR3 DNA: TGTGCCAGCAGCCCAGGACAGGGACGGGGGACCCAGTACTTC.

The V gene is TRBV27, the J gene TRBJ2-7; TRBD2 matches 14 bases. V lost 8 bases, J lost 2 bases, and 2 bases stayed unmatched. CDR1 and CDR2 (germline): MNHEY, SMNVEV (reference sequence). The CDR3 runs to 14 residues. CDR3: CASGLAGGAYEQYF. Written as DNA, the CDR3 is TGTGCCAGCGGACTAGCGGGGGGAGCCTACGAGCAGTACTTC.

This rearrangement joins TRBV7-6 to TRBJ1-6; D gene ambiguous. This CDR3 is built from 14 residues. Germline lookup yields CDR1 SGHVS and CDR2 FNYEAQ. V lost 6 bases to trimming and J lost 10 bases, with 16 bases between them. CDR3 protein: CASSPRLVGSPLHF. CDR3 sequence (DNA): TGTGCCAGCAGTCCGAGACTTGTTGGATCACCCCTCCACTTT.

The chain has TRBV7-8 and TRBJ1-5, with 7 bases identical to TRBD1. J was trimmed by 4 bases and V by 2 bases; bases with no gene match: 11. Per germline, CDR1 SGHVS and CDR2 FQNEAQ. The CDR3 totals 17 residues. In nucleotides, the CDR3 is TGTGCCAGCAGCTTAAAGGTTACGACAGGGCCTAATCAGCCCCAGCATTTT. Translation: CASSLKVTTGPNQPQHF.

The chain uses TRBV6-5 and TRBJ2-7; 14 nucleotides match TRBD2. Germline-derived CDR1 and CDR2 are MNHEY and SVGAGI. V shed 7 bases and J 7 bases; nucleotides not matched to a gene: 6. CDR3 size: 14 residues. The CDR3 DNA reads as TGTGCCAGCAATTCCGGGACTAGCGGGGGAGAGCAGTACTTC. It is translated as CASNSGTSGGEQYF.

The V call is TRBV5-4, the J call TRBJ2-2, with D possibly matching TRBD2 (7 bases). Per germline, CDR1 SGHNT and CDR2 YYREEE (reference sequence). The CDR3 consists of 17 residues. V was shortened by 4 bases and J by 1 base, with 17 bases between the two germline ends. CDR3 DNA sequence: TGTGCCAGCAGCCCTAAGGGCGGGGGCCGGAACACCGGGGAGCTGTTTTTT. Translating it yields CASSPKGGGRNTGELFF.

This rearrangement joins TRBV11-3 to TRBJ2-7; no reliable D call. Trimming took 1 base from V and 6 from J, leaving 13 bases between them. Germline CDR1 is SGHNT and CDR2 is YENEEA. This CDR3 has 14 residues. CDR3 DNA: TGTGCCAGCAGCTTAGGATACGGGTTTACCGAGCAGTACTTC. It encodes CASSLGYGFTEQYF.

This clone appeared a few times. This chain joins TRBV5-6 and TRBJ1-1, with D uncertain. The CDR3 sequence is 14 residues long. CDR1 is SGHDT and CDR2 is YYEEEE in the germline V gene. V lost 4 bases and J lost 0, with 10 bases in between. The CDR3: CASSRERMNTEAFF. The DNA of the CDR3 is TGTGCCAGCAGCAGGGAGCGCATGAACACTGAAGCTTTCTTT. Filled out from reference TRBV5-6 and TRBJ1-1, the complete variable domain reads DAGVTQSPTHLIKTRGQQVTLRCSPKSGHDTVSWYQQALGQGPQFIFQYYEEEERQRGNFPDRFSGHQFPNYSSELNVNALLLGDSALYLCASSRERMNTEAFFGQGTRLTVV.

V and J are TRBV11-2 and TRBJ1-3; the match to TRBD1 covers 8 bases. The CDR3 totals 15 residues. After removal of 5 bases from V and 2 bases from J, the junction contained 5 bases not matched to a gene. Germline V lookup: CDR1 SGHAT, CDR2 FQNNGV. CDR3 in amino acids: CASSRDRSPGNTIYF. The CDR3 bases are TGTGCCAGCAGCCGGGACAGGAGCCCTGGAAACACCATATATTTT.

V and J are TRBV6-5 and TRBJ1-5; 9 nucleotides line up with TRBD1. There are 15 residues in the CDR3. V lost 3 bases to trimming and J lost 5 bases; unmatched junction nucleotides: 5. Per germline, CDR1 MNHEY and CDR2 SVGAGI. The CDR3 spells CASSYSGTGHQPQHF. CDR3 in DNA: TGTGCCAGCAGTTATTCCGGGACAGGGCATCAGCCCCAGCATTTT.

This clone was observed a single time. V gene TRBV7-9 combines with J gene TRBJ2-7, with D perhaps matching TRBD2 (5 bases). The CDR3 extends over 17 amino acids. Germline V lookup: CDR1 SEHNR, CDR2 FQNEAQ (reference sequence). V lost 5 bases and J 0 bases, leaving 20 bases between the germline ends. CDR3 in amino acids: CASSQIPGNSSSYEQYF. CDR3 DNA: TGTGCCAGCAGCCAGATTCCGGGGAACTCGAGCTCCTACGAGCAGTACTTC.

The table lists this clone with a count of one. The chain carries TRBV7-9 and TRBJ1-1; the D is unclear. Germline V gives CDR1 SEHNR, CDR2 FQNEAQ (reference sequence). The CDR3 consists of 14 residues. V was clipped by 7 bases and J by 8 bases, with 20 bases between them. Here the CDR3 reads CASTLRASEREAFF. CDR3 DNA: TGTGCCAGCACCCTTCGCGCGAGCGAGAGAGAAGCTTTCTTT. Full variable domain (outside the CDR3, taken from reference TRBV7-9 and TRBJ1-1): DTGVSQNPRHKITKRGQNVTFRCDPISEHNRLYWYRQTLGQGPEFLTYFQNEAQLEKSRLLSDRFSAERPKGSFSTLEIQRTEQGDSAMYLCASTLRASEREAFFGQGTRLTVV.

This clone was counted only a few times. The chain has TRBV4-3 and TRBJ2-1; 11 bases fit TRBD2. From germline, CDR1 is LGHNA and CDR2 YSLEER. V was pared by 1 base and J by 8 bases, with 10 bases of the junction left unmatched. CDR3 length: 17 amino acids. DNA for the CDR3: TGCGCCAGCAGCCAAGGGGCGACTAGCGGGGAAATCTATGAGCAGTTCTTC. This translates into CASSQGATSGEIYEQFF.

V gene TRBV7-2 combines with J gene TRBJ2-5; a possible D gene is TRBD2 (7 bases). Germline V CDR1 and CDR2: SGHTA, FQGNSA. The V and J ends lost 3 bases and 3 bases respectively, with 11 bases between them. The CDR3 has 14 residues. The CDR3 bases are TGTGCCAGCAGCTTTGGAGGGGGGGAAGAGACCCAGTACTTC. Its translation: CASSFGGGEETQYF.

This sequence joins TRBV2 and TRBJ1-1; 7 nucleotides line up with TRBD1. This CDR3 is 11 amino acids long. The germline V gene encodes CDR1 SNHLY and CDR2 FYNNEI. V was pared by 8 bases and J by 4 bases, with 1 base of the junction left unmatched. The CDR3 bases are TGTGCCAGCTCAGGGGGCACTGAAGCTTTCTTT. The encoded protein is CASSGGTEAFF. Full variable domain (outside the CDR3, taken from reference TRBV2 and TRBJ1-1): EPEVTQTPSHQVTQMGQEVILRCVPISNHLYFYWYRQILGQKVEFLVSFYNNEISEKSEIFDDQFSVERPDGSNFTLKIRSTKLEDSAMYFCASSGGTEAFFGQGTRLTVV.